This T cell receptor beta chain was recorded in a study of cytomegalovirus exposure and HLA in healthy donors. Study-wide background: In a later analysis, the 120 or so validation repertoires were reported to have used the same platform as the approximately 690 first-cohort repertoires. Findings of the study overall: Most TCR sequences proved rare, with some public TCRs found in many donors.

On this clone itself: Its antigen remains unidentified.

Here immunoSEQ multiplex PCR was the method, and the copy in TCRdb shows in-frame clones only, minus some. The sample contains nearly 200,000 clones, about 79% of which appear only once. Germline V CDR1 and CDR2: MNHNS, SASEGT. The CDR3 covers 13 residues. V was trimmed by 8 bases and J by 8 bases, leaving 16 bases between them. The source is a woman aged 25 to 39 in good health and CMV-seropositive. This sequence joins TRBV6-1 and TRBJ2-1; tentative D call: TRBD2 (5 bases). The sequenced sample was PBMCs. CDR3 DNA sequence: TGTGCCAGCGGAACTAGTGGGTCGGATGAGCAGTTCTTC. Protein sequence: CASGTSGSDEQFF.